This TCR beta chain was sequenced in a study of low-dose radiotherapy and immunotherapy resistance in tumors. Study-wide context: On an every-two-weeks schedule, patients received intravenous nivolumab 240 mg, along with ipilimumab 1 mg/kg every six weeks.

This clonotype was counted many times. TCRs underwent 20 PCR cycles of amplification with a constant-region primer and V-primer adapter. TCRdb re-called the reads with MiXCR, one entry per CDR3 protein. The data show approximately 52,000 distinct CDR3 sequences, approximately 35% seen once. The V gene end was trimmed by 4 bases and the J gene end by 4 bases; junction bases not matched to a gene: 7. The germline gives CDR1 SGHNT, CDR2 YYREEE (reference sequence). The CDR3 sequence is 16 residues long. Noted time point: after trial treatment. Treatment of the sample: LDRT plus nivolumab, ipilimumab, low-dose cyclophosphamide and aspirin (RACIN trial).

V usage is TRBV5-4 and J usage is TRBJ2-2; TRBD1 matches at 10 bases. This sample comprised PBMCs, obtained after low-dose radiotherapy plus immunotherapy. The sequence was collected from a male donor with rectosigmoid adenocarcinoma. The CDR3 nucleotides are TGTGCCAGCAGCCAAGACAGGGGGCATAGCACCGGGGAGCTGTTTTTT. Its protein product is CASSQDRGHSTGELFF.